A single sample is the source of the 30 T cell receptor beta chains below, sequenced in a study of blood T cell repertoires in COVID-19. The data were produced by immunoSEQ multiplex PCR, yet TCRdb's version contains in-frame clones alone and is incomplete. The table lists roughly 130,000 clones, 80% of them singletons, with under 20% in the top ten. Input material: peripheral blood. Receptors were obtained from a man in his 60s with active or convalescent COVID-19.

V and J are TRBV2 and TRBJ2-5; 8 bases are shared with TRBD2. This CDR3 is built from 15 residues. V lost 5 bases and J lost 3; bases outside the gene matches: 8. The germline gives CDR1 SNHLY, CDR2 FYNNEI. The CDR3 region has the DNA TGTGCCAGCAGTAACAGCGGGGGAAACAAAGAGACCCAGTACTTC. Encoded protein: CASSNSGGNKETQYF.

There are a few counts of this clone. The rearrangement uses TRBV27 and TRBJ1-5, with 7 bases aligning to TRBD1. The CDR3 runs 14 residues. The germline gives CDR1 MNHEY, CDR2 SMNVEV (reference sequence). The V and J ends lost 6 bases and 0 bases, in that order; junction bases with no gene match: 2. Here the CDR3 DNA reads TGTGCCAGCAGGACAGGGTTTAGCAATCAGCCCCAGCATTTT. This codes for CASRTGFSNQPQHF.

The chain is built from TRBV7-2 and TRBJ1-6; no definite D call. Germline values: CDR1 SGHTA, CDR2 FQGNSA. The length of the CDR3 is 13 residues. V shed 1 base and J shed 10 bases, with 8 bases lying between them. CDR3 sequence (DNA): TGTGCCAGCAGCTTAGACTGGTCCTCACCCCTCCACTTT. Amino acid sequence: CASSLDWSSPLHF. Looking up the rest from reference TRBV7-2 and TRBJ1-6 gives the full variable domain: GAGVSQSPSNKVTEKGKDVELRCDPISGHTALYWYRQSLGQGLEFLIYFQGNSAPDKSGLPSDRFSAERTGGSVSTLTIQRTQQEDSAVYLCASSLDWSSPLHFGNGTRLTVT.

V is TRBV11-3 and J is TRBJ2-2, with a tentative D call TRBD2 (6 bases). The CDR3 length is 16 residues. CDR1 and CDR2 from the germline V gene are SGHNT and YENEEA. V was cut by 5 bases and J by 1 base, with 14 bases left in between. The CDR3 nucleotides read TGTGCCAGCAGCCCTGCCCCGGGGGAGAACACCGGGGAGCTGTTTTTT. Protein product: CASSPAPGENTGELFF.

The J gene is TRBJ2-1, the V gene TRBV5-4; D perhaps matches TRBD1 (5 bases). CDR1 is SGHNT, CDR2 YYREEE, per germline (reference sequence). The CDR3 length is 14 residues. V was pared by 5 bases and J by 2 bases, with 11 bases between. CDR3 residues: CASRTDITYNEQFF. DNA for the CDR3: TGTGCCAGCAGAACGGACATTACCTACAATGAGCAGTTCTTC.

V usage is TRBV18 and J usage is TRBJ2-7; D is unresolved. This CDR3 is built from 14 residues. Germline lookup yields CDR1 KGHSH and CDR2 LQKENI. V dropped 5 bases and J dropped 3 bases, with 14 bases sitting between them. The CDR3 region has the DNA TGTGCCAGCTCATCAGACAAAGGCTACTACGAGCAGTACTTC. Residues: CASSSDKGYYEQYF.

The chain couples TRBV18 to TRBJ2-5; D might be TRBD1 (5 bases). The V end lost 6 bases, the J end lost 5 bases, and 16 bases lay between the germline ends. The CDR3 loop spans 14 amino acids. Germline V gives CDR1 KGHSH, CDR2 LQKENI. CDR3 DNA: TGTGCCAGCTCGCCGGGCCCGCCAGGGGAGACCCAGTACTTC. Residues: CASSPGPPGETQYF.

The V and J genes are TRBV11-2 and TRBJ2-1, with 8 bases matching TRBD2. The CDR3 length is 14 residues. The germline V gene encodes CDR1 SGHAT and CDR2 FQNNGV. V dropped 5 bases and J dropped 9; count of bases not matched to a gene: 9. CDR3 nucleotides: TGTGCCAGCAGCCCCGGGACTAGTTCCAGTGAGCAGTTCTTC. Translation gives CASSPGTSSSEQFF.

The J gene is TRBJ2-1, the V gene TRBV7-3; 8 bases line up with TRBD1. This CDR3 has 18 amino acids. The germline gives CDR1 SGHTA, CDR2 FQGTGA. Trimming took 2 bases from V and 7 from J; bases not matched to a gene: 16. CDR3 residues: CASSLGDPYSYRGNEQFF. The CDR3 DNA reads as TGTGCCAGCAGCTTAGGAGATCCGTACTCCTACAGGGGGAATGAGCAGTTCTTC. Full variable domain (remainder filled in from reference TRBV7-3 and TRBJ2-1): GAGVSQTPSNKVTEKGKYVELRCDPISGHTALYWYRQSLGQGPEFLIYFQGTGAADDSGLPNDRFFAVRPEGSVSTLKIQRTERGDSAVYLCASSLGDPYSYRGNEQFFGPGTRLTVL.

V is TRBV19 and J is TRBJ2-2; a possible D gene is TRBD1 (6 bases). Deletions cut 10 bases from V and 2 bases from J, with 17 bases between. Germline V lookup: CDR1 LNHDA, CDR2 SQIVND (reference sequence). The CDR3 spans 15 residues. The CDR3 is CATSAAGTNTGELFF. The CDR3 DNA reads TGTGCCACCTCTGCAGCTGGGACAAACACCGGGGAGCTGTTTTTT.

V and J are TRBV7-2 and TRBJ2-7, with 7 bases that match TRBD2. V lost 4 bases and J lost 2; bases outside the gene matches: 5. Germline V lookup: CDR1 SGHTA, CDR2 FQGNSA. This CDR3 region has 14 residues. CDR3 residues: CASSSQRGAYEQYF. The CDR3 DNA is TGTGCCAGCAGCTCTCAGCGGGGCGCCTACGAGCAGTACTTC.

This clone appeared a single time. CDR3 region: CASRTSGKNIQYF. CDR3 DNA sequence: TGTGCCAGCCGGACTAGCGGCAAAAACATTCAGTACTTC. The V and J genes are TRBV6-5 and TRBJ2-4; TRBD2 matches at 10 bases. Per germline, CDR1 MNHEY and CDR2 SVGAGI. This CDR3 comprises 13 residues. V was pared by 8 bases and J by 3 bases, with 1 base of the junction left unmatched.

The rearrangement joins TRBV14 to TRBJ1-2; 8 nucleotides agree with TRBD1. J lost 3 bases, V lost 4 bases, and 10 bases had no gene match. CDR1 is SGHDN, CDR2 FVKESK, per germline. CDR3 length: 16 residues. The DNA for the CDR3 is TGTGCCAGCAGCCTCCTCGGACAGGGAGGTGACTATGGCTACACCTTC. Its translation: CASSLLGQGGDYGYTF.

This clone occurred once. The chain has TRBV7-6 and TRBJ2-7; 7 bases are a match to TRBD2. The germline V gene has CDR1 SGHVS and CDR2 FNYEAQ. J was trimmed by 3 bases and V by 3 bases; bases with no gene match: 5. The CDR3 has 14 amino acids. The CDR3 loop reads CASSFGTMHYEQYF. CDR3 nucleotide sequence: TGTGCCAGCAGCTTCGGGACTATGCACTACGAGCAGTACTTC.

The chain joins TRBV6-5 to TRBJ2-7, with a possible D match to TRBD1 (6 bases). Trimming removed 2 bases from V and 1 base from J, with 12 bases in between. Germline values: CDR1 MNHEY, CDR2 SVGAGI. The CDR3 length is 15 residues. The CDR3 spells CASSYLLQGSYEQYF. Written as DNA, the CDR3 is TGTGCCAGCAGTTACCTTTTACAGGGATCCTACGAGCAGTACTTC.

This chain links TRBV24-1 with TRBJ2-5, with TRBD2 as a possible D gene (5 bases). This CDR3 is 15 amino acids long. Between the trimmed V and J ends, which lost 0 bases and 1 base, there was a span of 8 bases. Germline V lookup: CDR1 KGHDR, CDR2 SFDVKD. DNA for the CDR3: TGTGCCACCAGTGATTTGGGAGCGGTCCAAGAGACCCAGTACTTC. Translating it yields CATSDLGAVQETQYF.

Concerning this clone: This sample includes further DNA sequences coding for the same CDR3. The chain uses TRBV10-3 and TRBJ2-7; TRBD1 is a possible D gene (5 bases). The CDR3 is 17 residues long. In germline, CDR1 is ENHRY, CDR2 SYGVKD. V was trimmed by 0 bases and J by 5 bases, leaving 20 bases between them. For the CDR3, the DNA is TGTGCCATCAGTGAGTCACCCCGAGACAGCCCTCCCGACGAGCAGTACTTC. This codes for CAISESPRDSPPDEQYF.

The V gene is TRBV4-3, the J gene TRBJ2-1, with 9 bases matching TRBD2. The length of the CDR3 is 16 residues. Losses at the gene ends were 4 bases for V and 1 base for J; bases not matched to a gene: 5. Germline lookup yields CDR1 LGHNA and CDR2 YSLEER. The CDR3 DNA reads TGCGCCAGCAGCCCAATAGCGGGAGAGTCCTACAATGAGCAGTTCTTC. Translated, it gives CASSPIAGESYNEQFF.

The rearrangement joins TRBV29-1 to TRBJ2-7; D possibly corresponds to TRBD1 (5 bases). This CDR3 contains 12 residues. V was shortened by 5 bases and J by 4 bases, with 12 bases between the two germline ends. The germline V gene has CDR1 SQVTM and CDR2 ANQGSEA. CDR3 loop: CSVIGVRYEQYF. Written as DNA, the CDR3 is TGCAGCGTTATAGGGGTTAGGTACGAGCAGTACTTC.

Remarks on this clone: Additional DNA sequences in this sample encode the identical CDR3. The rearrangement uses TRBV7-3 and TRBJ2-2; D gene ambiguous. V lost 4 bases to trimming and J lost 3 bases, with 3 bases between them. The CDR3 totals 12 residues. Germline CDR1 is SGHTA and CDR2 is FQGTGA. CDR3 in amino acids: CASSSDTGELFF. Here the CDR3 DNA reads TGTGCCAGCAGCTCGGACACCGGGGAGCTGTTTTTT.

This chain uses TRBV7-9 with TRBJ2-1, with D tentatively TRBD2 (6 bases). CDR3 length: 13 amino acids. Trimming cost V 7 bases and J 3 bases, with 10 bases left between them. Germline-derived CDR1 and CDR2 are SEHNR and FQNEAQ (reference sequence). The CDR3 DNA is TGTGCCAGCATCCCGACTAGCTACAATGAGCAGTTCTTC. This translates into CASIPTSYNEQFF.

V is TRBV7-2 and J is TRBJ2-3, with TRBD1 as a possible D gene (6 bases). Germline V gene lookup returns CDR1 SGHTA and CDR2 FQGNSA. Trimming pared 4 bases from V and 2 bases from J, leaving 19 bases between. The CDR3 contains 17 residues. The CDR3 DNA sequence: TGTGCCAGCAGCTGGTTACAGGGCCTTCTCCACACAGATACGCAGTATTTT. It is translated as CASSWLQGLLHTDTQYF.

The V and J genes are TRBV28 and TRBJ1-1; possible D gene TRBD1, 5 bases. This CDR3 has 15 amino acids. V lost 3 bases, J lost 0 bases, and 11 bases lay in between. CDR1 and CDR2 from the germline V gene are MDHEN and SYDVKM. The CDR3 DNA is TGTGCCAGCAGTTTGGGGGGGGTGATGAACACTGAAGCTTTCTTT. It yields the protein CASSLGGVMNTEAFF.

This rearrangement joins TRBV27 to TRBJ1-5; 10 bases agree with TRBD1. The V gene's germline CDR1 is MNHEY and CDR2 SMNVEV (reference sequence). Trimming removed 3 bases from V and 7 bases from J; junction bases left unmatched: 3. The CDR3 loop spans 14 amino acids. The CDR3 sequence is CASSFGTGEQPQHF. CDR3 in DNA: TGTGCCAGCAGTTTTGGGACAGGGGAACAGCCCCAGCATTTT.

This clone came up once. CDR3 bases: TGCAGCGTTGCACAGGGGGCCTATGGCTACACCTTC. Protein: CSVAQGAYGYTF. V usage is TRBV29-1 and J usage is TRBJ1-2; 9 bases are a match to TRBD1. The trim removed 4 bases at V and 4 bases at J, leaving 1 base unmatched. The CDR3 is 12 residues long. The germline V gene has CDR1 SQVTM and CDR2 ANQGSEA.

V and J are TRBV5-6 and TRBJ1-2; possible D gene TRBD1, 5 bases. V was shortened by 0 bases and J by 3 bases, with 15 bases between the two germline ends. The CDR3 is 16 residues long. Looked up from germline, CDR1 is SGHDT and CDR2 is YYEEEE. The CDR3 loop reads CASSLVVRDRDYGYTF. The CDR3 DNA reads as TGTGCCAGCAGCTTGGTTGTCAGGGATCGGGACTATGGCTACACCTTC. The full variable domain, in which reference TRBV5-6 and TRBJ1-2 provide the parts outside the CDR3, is DAGVTQSPTHLIKTRGQQVTLRCSPKSGHDTVSWYQQALGQGPQFIFQYYEEEERQRGNFPDRFSGHQFPNYSSELNVNALLLGDSALYLCASSLVVRDRDYGYTFGSGTRLTVV.

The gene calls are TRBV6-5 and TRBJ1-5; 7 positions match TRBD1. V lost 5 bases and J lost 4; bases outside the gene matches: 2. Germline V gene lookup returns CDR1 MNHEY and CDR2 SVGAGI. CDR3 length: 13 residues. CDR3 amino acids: CASSRGQNQPQHF. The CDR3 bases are TGTGCCAGCAGTCGGGGACAGAATCAGCCCCAGCATTTT.

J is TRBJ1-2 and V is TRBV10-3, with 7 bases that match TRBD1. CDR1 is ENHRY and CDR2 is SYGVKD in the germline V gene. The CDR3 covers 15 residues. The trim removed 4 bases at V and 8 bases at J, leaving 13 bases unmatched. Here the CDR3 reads CAISGTGQQVGGYTF. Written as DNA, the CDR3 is TGTGCCATCAGTGGGACGGGACAGCAAGTTGGCGGCTACACCTTC.

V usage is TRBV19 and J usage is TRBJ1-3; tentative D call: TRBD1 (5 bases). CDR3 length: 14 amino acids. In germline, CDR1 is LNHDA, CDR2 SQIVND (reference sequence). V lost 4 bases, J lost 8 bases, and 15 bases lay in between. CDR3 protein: CASSTPPGLDTIYF. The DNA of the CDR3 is TGTGCCAGTAGTACCCCGCCGGGACTGGACACCATATATTTT. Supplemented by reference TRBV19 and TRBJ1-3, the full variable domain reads DGGITQSPKYLFRKEGQNVTLSCEQNLNHDAMYWYRQDPGQGLRLIYYSQIVNDFQKGDIAEGYSVSREKKESFPLTVTSAQKNPTAFYLCASSTPPGLDTIYFGEGSWLTVV.

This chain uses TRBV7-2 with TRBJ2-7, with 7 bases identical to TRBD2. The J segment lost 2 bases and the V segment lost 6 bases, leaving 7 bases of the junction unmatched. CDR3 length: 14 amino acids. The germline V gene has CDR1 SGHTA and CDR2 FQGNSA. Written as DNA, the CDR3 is TGTGCCAGCAGGGAAGGGAGGGGAGCCTACGAGCAGTACTTC. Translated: CASREGRGAYEQYF.